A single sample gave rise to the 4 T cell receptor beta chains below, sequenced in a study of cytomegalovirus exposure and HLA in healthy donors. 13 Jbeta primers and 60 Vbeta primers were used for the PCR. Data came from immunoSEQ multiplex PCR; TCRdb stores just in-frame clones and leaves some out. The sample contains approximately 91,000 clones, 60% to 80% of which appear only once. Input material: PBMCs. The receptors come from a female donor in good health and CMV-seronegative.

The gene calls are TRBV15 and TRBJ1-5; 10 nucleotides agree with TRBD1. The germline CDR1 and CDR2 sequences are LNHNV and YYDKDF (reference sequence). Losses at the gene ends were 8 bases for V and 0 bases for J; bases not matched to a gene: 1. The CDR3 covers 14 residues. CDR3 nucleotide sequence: TGTGCCACCGGGACAGGGGTTAGCAATCAGCCCCAGCATTTT. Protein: CATGTGVSNQPQHF.

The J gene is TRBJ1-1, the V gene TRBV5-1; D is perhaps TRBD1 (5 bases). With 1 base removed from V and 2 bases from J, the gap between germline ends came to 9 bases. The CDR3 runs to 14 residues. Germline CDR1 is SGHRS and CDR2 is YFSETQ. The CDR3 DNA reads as TGCGCCAGCAGCTTGTGGGGCCCTAACACTGAAGCTTTCTTT. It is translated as CASSLWGPNTEAFF.

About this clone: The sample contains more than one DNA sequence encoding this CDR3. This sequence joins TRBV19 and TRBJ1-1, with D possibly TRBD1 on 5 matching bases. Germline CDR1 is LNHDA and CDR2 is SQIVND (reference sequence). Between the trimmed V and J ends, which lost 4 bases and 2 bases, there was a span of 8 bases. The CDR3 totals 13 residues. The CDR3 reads CASSTGGNTEAFF. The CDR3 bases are TGTGCCAGTAGTACCGGGGGAAACACTGAAGCTTTCTTT.

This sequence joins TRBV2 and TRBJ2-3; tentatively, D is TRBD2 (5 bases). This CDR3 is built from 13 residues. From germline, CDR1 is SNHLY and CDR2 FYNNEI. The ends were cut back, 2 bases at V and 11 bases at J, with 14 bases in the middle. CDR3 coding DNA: TGTGCCAGCAGTGAAACCTGGGCGGAGGTGCAGTATTTT. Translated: CASSETWAEVQYF.